This T cell receptor (beta chain) was sequenced in a study of human T cells and chemical hapten exposure. In germline, CDR1 is MGHDK, CDR2 SYGVNS. Trimming at V came to 4 bases and at J to 1 base, leaving 3 bases not matched to a gene. The CDR3 runs to 16 residues. MiXCR, applied by TCRdb to the RACE reads, yields one record per CDR3 protein. The repertoire holds under 200,000 distinct CDR3 sequences, with around a quarter as singletons. Time point here: patch test 3, about 24 weeks after DPC sensitization. As to treatment: therapeutic diphenylcyclopropenone sensitization with weekly scalp DPC. Source: whole blood, taken in connection with sensitization to the hapten diphenylcyclopropenone (DPC). The chain has TRBV25-1 and TRBJ2-4; 11 bases match TRBD2. This clonotype was obtained from a woman under 30 with alopecia areata. Some clones in this sample may be carry-over from other donors' samples. The CDR3 DNA reads TGTGCCAGCAGTGGATCTAGCGGGGGGGCCAAAAACATTCAGTACTTC. Amino acids: CASSGSSGGAKNIQYF.